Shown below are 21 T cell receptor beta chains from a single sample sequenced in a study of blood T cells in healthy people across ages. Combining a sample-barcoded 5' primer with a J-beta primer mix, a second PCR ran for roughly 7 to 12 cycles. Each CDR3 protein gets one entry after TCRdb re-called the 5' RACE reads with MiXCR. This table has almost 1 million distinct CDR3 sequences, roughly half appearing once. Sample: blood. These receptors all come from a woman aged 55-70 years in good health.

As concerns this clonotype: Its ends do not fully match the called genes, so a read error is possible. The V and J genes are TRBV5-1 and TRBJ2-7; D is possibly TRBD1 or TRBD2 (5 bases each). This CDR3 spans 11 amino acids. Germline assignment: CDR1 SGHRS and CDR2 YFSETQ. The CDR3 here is CASSLNEGRFF. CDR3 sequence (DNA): TGCGCCAGCAGCTTGAATGAGGGGCGGTTCTTC.

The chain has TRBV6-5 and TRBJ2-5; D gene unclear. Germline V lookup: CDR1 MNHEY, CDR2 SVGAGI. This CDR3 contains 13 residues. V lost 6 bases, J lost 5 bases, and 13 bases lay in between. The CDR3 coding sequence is TGTGCCAGCAGGCCCTACGGCCCGGAGACCCAGTACTTC. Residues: CASRPYGPETQYF.

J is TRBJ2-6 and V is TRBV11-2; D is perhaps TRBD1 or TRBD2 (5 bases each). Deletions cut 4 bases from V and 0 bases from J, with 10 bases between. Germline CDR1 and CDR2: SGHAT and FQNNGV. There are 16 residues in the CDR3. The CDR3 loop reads CASSSGAVSGANVLTF. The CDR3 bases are TGTGCCAGCAGCTCCGGGGCAGTCTCTGGGGCCAACGTCCTGACTTTC.

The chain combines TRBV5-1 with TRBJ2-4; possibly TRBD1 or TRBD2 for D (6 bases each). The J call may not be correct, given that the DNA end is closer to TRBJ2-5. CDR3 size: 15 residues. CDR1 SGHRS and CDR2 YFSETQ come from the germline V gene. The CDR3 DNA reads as TGCGCCAGCATATTGGGGGGCCGTTCAATGGAGACCCAGTACTTC. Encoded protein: CASILGGRSMETQYF.

CDR3 in amino acids: CASSHAGGIPNYGYTF. The CDR3 DNA reads as TGTGCCAGCAGCCATGCAGGGGGCATCCCGAACTATGGCTACACCTTC. The chain recombines TRBV3-1 with TRBJ1-2; 8 nucleotides align to TRBD1. The CDR3 consists of 16 residues. Germline lookup yields CDR1 LGHDT and CDR2 YNNKEL (reference sequence). The junction had 8 bases not matched to a gene; V was cut back by 3 bases and J by 2 bases.

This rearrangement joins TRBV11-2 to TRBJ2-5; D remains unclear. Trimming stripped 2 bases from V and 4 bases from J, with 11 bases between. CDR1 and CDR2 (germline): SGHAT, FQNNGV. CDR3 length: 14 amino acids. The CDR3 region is CASSLMGQTETQYF. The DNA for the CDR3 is TGTGCCAGCAGCTTAATGGGCCAAACAGAGACCCAGTACTTC. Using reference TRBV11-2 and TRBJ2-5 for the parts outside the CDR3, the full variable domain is EAGVAQSPRYKIIEKRQSVAFWCNPISGHATLYWYQQILGQGPKLLIQFQNNGVVDDSQLPKDRFSAERLKGVDSTLKIQPAKLEDSAVYLCASSLMGQTETQYFGPGTRLLVL.

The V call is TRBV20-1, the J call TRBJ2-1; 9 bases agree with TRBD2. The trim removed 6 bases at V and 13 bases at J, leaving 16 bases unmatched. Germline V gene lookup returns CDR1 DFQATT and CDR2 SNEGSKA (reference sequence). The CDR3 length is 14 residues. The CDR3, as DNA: TGCAGTGCGGGAGTAGCGGGAGCGGTAGAGACCCAGTTCTTC. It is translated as CSAGVAGAVETQFF.

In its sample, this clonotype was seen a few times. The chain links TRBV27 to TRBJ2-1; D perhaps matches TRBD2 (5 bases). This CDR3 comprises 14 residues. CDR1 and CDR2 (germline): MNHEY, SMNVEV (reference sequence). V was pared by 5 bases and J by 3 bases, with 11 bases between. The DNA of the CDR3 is TGTGCCAGCAGTACAAGCGGATTCTACAATGAGCAGTTCTTC. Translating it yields CASSTSGFYNEQFF.

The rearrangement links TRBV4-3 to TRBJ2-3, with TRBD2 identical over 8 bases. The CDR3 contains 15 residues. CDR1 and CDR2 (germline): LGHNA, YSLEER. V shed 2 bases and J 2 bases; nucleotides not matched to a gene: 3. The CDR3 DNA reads TGCGCCAGCAGCCAATTTAGCGGGGTCACAGATACGCAGTATTTT. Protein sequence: CASSQFSGVTDTQYF.

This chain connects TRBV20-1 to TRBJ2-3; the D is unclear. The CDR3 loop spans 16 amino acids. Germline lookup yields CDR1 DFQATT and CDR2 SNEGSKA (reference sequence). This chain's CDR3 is CSLESDKPVKTDTQYF. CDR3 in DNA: TGCAGCCTCGAATCAGACAAACCCGTTAAAACAGATACGCAGTATTTT.

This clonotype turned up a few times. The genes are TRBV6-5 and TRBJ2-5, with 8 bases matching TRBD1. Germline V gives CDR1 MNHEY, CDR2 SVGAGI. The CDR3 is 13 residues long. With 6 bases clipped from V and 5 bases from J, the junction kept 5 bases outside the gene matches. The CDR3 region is CASRSRGLETQYF. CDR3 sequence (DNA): TGTGCCAGCAGATCCAGGGGGCTGGAGACCCAGTACTTC.

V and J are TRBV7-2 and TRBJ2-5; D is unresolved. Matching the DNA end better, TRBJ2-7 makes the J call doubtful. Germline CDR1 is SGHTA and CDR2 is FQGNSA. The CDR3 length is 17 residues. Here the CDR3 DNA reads TGTGCCAGCAGCTTAACTGGTATGAGTATGTATTGGTACGAGCAGTACTTC. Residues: CASSLTGMSMYWYEQYF.

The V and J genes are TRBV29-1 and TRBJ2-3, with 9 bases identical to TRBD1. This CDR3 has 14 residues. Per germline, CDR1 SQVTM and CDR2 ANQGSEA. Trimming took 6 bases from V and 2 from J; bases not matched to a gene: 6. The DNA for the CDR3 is TGCAGCGTCGATCACAGGGGGCTCACAGATACGCAGTATTTT. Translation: CSVDHRGLTDTQYF.

This CDR3 is CASSLIRNYGYTF. CDR3 nucleotide sequence: TGTGCCAGCAGTTTAATTAGGAACTATGGCTACACCTTC. The chain combines TRBV28 with TRBJ1-2; the D is unclear. The CDR3 loop spans 13 amino acids. Trimming removed 2 bases at V and 2 bases at J, with 6 bases between. CDR1 is MDHEN and CDR2 is SYDVKM in the germline V gene.

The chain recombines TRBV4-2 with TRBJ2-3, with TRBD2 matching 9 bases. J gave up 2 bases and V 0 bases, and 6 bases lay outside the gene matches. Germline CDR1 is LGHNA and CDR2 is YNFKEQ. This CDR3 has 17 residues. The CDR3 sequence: CASSQEGGRGFTDTQYF. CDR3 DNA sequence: TGTGCCAGCAGCCAAGAAGGCGGGAGGGGGTTCACAGATACGCAGTATTTT.

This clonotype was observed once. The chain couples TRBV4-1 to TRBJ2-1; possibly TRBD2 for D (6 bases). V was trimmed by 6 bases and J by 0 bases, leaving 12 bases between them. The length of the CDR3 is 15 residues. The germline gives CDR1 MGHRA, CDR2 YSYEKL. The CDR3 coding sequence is TGCGCCAGCAGGGCGGGATATTTCTCCTACAATGAGCAGTTCTTC. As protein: CASRAGYFSYNEQFF.

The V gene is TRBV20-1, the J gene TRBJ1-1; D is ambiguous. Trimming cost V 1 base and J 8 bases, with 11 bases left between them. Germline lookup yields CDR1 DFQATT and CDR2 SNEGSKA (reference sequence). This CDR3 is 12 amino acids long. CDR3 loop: CSARGLGNEAFF. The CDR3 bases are TGCAGTGCTAGAGGTTTGGGTAACGAAGCTTTCTTT.

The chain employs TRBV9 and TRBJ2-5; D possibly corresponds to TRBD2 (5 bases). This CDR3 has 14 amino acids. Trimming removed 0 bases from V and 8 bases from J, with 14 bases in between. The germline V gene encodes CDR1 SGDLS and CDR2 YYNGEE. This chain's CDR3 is CASSVDLAPVTQYF. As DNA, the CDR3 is TGTGCCAGCAGCGTAGATCTAGCACCCGTCACCCAGTACTTC.

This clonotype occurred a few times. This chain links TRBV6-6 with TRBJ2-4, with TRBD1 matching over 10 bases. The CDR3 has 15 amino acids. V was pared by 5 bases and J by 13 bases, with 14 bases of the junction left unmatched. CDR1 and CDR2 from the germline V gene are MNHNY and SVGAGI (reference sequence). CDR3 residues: CASSVSGTGDGEQYF. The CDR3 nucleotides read TGTGCCAGCAGTGTGAGCGGGACAGGGGATGGTGAGCAGTACTTC.

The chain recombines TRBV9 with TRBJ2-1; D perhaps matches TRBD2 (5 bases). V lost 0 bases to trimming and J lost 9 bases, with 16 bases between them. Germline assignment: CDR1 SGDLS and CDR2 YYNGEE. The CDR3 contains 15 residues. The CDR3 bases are TGTGCCAGCAGCGTAGAGTCGGGATGGCCCTTTGAGCAGTTCTTC. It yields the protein CASSVESGWPFEQFF. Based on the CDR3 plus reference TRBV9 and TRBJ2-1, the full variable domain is DSGVTQTPKHLITATGQRVTLRCSPRSGDLSVYWYQQSLDQGLQFLIQYYNGEERAKGNILERFSAQQFPDLHSELNLSSLELGDSALYFCASSVESGWPFEQFFGPGTRLTVL.

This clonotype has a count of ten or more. In DNA form, the CDR3 reads TGCAGCGTCACAGGGGTGCTCTCCTACGAGCAGTACTTC. The encoded protein is CSVTGVLSYEQYF. The J gene is TRBJ2-7, the V gene TRBV29-1; 7 bases match TRBD1. Trimming cost V 6 bases and J 0 bases; bases outside gene matches: 5. The CDR3 has 13 amino acids. Germline assignment: CDR1 SQVTM and CDR2 ANQGSEA.